The clone carrying this T cell receptor (beta chain) was counted between two and nine times. Its antigen is unknown. This record comes from a study of blood T cells in healthy people across ages. General study findings and limits: Strong correlation existed between TCR beta diversity and naive T cell percentage. With donor CMV status unknown, expanded clonotype changes were possibly confounded.

J gave up 4 bases and V 2 bases, and 12 bases lay outside the gene matches. Germline V gene data show CDR1 as DFQATT and CDR2 as SNEGSKA (reference sequence). The CDR3 spans 17 residues. Extraction of total RNA produced a minimum of 5.5 micrograms from each sample. For the second PCR, which ran for about 6 to 11 cycles, a sample-barcoded 5' primer and a J-beta primer mix were used. TCRdb reprocessed the 5' RACE reads with MiXCR, giving one entry per CDR3 protein. The sample includes roughly 680,000 distinct CDR3 sequences, more than 45% seen only once; the top ten take around an eighth. The receptor was isolated from a woman older than 75 in good health. Sequencing was done on a sample of blood. The chain couples TRBV20-1 to TRBJ2-3, with 10 bases matching TRBD2. CDR3: CSARIFEAGGPADTQYF. The DNA for the CDR3 is TGCAGTGCTAGAATCTTCGAAGCGGGGGGGCCGGCAGATACGCAGTATTTT.